These 17 T cell receptor beta chains were all obtained from the same sample, sequenced in a study of human CD8 memory T cell subsets. UMI-labeled 5' RACE was used, and it produced the TCR beta libraries. TCRdb redid the calling of the 5' RACE reads with MiXCR, one entry per CDR3 protein. The data contain roughly 8,300 distinct CDR3 sequences, 3% to 4% of them singletons. Sequencing was done on a sample of CD8+ T cells from PBMCs. Every receptor here comes from a human donor in good health.

This clonotype turned up a few times. The chain joins TRBV5-6 to TRBJ2-2, with a possible D match to TRBD2 (6 bases). Germline loops: CDR1 SGHDT, CDR2 YYEEEE. CDR3 length equals 15 residues. V was pared by 5 bases and J by 5 bases, with 16 bases between. CDR3 sequence: CASRTLAVDTGELFF. The CDR3 DNA follows: TGTGCCAGCAGGACCTTAGCGGTAGATACCGGGGAGCTGTTTTTT.

In its sample, this clonotype was seen many times. The chain combines TRBV4-1 with TRBJ2-7; possible D gene TRBD1, 6 bases. This CDR3 comprises 13 residues. Trimming removed 2 bases from V and 5 bases from J, with 10 bases in between. Germline-derived CDR1 and CDR2 are MGHRA and YSYEKL. CDR3 DNA: TGCGCCAGCAGCCAACTTGCAGGGGACGAGCAGTACTTC. Its protein is CASSQLAGDEQYF.

This clonotype was seen at least ten times. This chain links TRBV4-3 with TRBJ2-7, with 9 bases fitting TRBD2. CDR3 length: 15 amino acids. Germline V gene data show CDR1 as LGHNA and CDR2 as YSLEER. Germline trimming cut 1 base from V and 6 bases from J; bases unmatched to any gene: 7. CDR3 in amino acids: CASSQVLVAGVEQYF. CDR3 bases: TGCGCCAGCAGCCAAGTGCTGGTAGCGGGAGTCGAGCAGTACTTC.

Details on this clonotype: Here the CDR3 omits its conserved ending phenylalanine or tryptophan, so a read error is the likely source. The V and J genes are TRBV9 and TRBJ2-7; D not certain. V shed 7 bases and J shed 6 bases, with 17 bases lying between them. CDR1 and CDR2 (germline): SGDLS, YYNGEE. The CDR3 extends over 13 amino acids. The CDR3 sequence: CASRGLVSGEQYS. Written as DNA, the CDR3 is TGTGCCAGCCGCGGATTAGTGTCGGGCGAGCAGTACTCC.

The V gene is TRBV11-2, the J gene TRBJ2-3; 13 bases agree with TRBD2. V lost 4 bases to trimming and J lost 0 bases; unmatched junction nucleotides: 16. This CDR3 spans 21 amino acids. From germline, CDR1 is SGHAT and CDR2 FQNNGV. The CDR3 DNA follows: TGTGCCAGCAGCTCCCACCCCCAGGCACTAGCGGGGGGGCCAAGCACAGATACGCAGTATTTT. It translates to CASSSHPQALAGGPSTDTQYF.

This clonotype showed up many times. The chain carries TRBV7-9 and TRBJ2-3; weak D call: TRBD2 (5 bases). V lost 7 bases and J 6 bases, leaving 17 bases between the germline ends. CDR1 and CDR2 from the germline V gene are SEHNR and FQNEAQ (reference sequence). The CDR3 contains 14 residues. This CDR3 reads CASTSQGGLDTQYF. In DNA form, the CDR3 reads TGTGCCAGCACCTCGCAAGGCGGACTCGATACGCAGTATTTT.

By share of the sample, this clonotype is medium-sized (0.01 to 0.1%). The rearrangement joins TRBV10-3 to TRBJ2-2, with 9 positions matching TRBD1. Germline V gene sequence: CDR1 ENHRY, CDR2 SYGVKD. This CDR3 has 16 residues. J was trimmed by 5 bases and V by 2 bases; bases with no gene match: 6. CDR3 nucleotides: TGTGCCATCAGTGAGAAGGGACAGGGTGATACCGGGGAGCTGTTTTTT. It yields the protein CAISEKGQGDTGELFF.

This clonotype was observed a few times. The V gene is TRBV29-1, the J gene TRBJ2-2, with TRBD2 identical over 13 bases. Germline-derived CDR1 and CDR2 are SQVTM and ANQGSEA. The CDR3 is 20 residues long. With 7 bases clipped from V and 4 bases from J, the junction kept 21 bases outside the gene matches. CDR3 sequence (DNA): TGCAGCGCCCAAGAGCTGGGTGGGACTAGCGGGAATCGAGTCACCGGGGAGCTGTTTTTT. Translated, it gives CSAQELGGTSGNRVTGELFF.

Only a few counts were recorded for this clonotype. The chain couples TRBV6-1 to TRBJ2-1; 12 nucleotides match TRBD2. The junction had 7 bases not matched to a gene; V was cut back by 6 bases and J by 1 base. CDR1 and CDR2 from the germline V gene are MNHNS and SASEGT. This CDR3 contains 17 residues. The CDR3 DNA follows: TGTGCCAGCAGCCTAACTAGCGGGGGGAATTCCTACAATGAGCAGTTCTTC. Residues: CASSLTSGGNSYNEQFF.

This clonotype occurred many times. The chain couples TRBV20-1 to TRBJ2-7; tentatively, D is TRBD2 (5 bases). The germline V gene encodes CDR1 DFQATT and CDR2 SNEGSKA (reference sequence). The CDR3 is 12 amino acids. V was clipped by 3 bases and J by 4 bases, with 10 bases between them. This CDR3 reads CSASSQRYEQYF. The DNA of the CDR3 is TGCAGTGCTAGCTCACAGCGGTACGAGCAGTACTTC.

Many counts were recorded for this clonotype. The chain's CDR3 is CASSPVPRGASADTQYF. The CDR3 DNA reads TGTGCCAGCAGCCCCGTACCTCGGGGGGCGTCCGCAGATACGCAGTATTTT. The chain joins TRBV7-6 to TRBJ2-3; weak D call: TRBD2 (7 bases). Germline V lookup: CDR1 SGHVS, CDR2 FNYEAQ. With 5 bases removed from V and 4 bases from J, the gap between germline ends came to 22 bases. The CDR3 spans 17 residues.

This clonotype has at least ten counts. The J gene is TRBJ2-6, the V gene TRBV24-1, with 7 bases fitting TRBD1. Germline V gene lookup returns CDR1 KGHDR and CDR2 SFDVKD. The CDR3 spans 15 residues. V gave up 4 bases and J gave up 8 bases; unmatched junction bases: 7. The CDR3 spells CATSDPDRRPNVLTF. CDR3 coding DNA: TGTGCCACCAGTGACCCGGACAGGAGGCCCAACGTCCTGACTTTC.

This clonotype was seen many times. The chain carries TRBV15 and TRBJ2-2, with D possibly being TRBD1 (6 bases). This CDR3 region has 15 residues. Trimming stripped 7 bases from V and 5 bases from J, with 17 bases between. CDR1 and CDR2 (germline): LNHNV, YYDKDF (reference sequence). The CDR3 nucleotides read TGTGCCACCAAGTTAATTGGGACATCGACCGGGGAGCTGTTTTTT. Amino acid sequence: CATKLIGTSTGELFF.

This clonotype was observed a few times. The rearrangement joins TRBV7-3 to TRBJ2-1; D may be TRBD2 (5 bases). Germline CDR1 reads SGHTA; CDR2 reads FQGTGA. The CDR3 contains 15 residues. V lost 2 bases and J 7 bases, leaving 15 bases between the germline ends. CDR3 nucleotide sequence: TGTGCCAGCAGCTTATCAACTACCCCGGGGAATGAGCAGTTCTTC. It is translated as CASSLSTTPGNEQFF.

This clonotype showed up just once. A much larger clone lies a single base off, so this may be a read error. This sequence joins TRBV3-1 and TRBJ2-4; D uncertain. This CDR3 comprises 18 residues. CDR1 and CDR2 from the germline V gene are LGHDT and YNNKEL (reference sequence). The CDR3 nucleotides read TGTGCCAGCACCCAAGAAATTTGGGGAACTTTCGCCAAAAACATTCAGTACTTC. Protein: CASTQEIWGTFAKNIQYF.

This clonotype was counted only a few times. The V and J genes are TRBV5-6 and TRBJ2-1, with TRBD1 matching over 8 bases. CDR1 and CDR2 from the germline V gene are SGHDT and YYEEEE. This CDR3 spans 15 amino acids. The V and J ends lost 4 bases and 1 base, in that order; junction bases with no gene match: 4. The CDR3 protein is CASSGGQGSYNEQFF. Written as DNA, the CDR3 is TGTGCCAGCAGCGGTGGACAGGGTTCCTACAATGAGCAGTTCTTC. The entire variable domain, with the rest obtained from reference TRBV5-6 and TRBJ2-1, is as follows: DAGVTQSPTHLIKTRGQQVTLRCSPKSGHDTVSWYQQALGQGPQFIFQYYEEEERQRGNFPDRFSGHQFPNYSSELNVNALLLGDSALYLCASSGGQGSYNEQFFGPGTRLTVL.

This clonotype was seen many times. The chain joins TRBV14 to TRBJ2-4, with 14 bases fitting TRBD2. J was trimmed by 1 base and V by 4 bases; bases with no gene match: 0. The CDR3 loop spans 16 amino acids. Looked up from germline, CDR1 is SGHDN and CDR2 is FVKESK. The CDR3 DNA reads TGTGCCAGCAGCCGGACTAGCGGGGGGGCCAAAAACATTCAGTACTTC. Encoded protein: CASSRTSGGAKNIQYF.